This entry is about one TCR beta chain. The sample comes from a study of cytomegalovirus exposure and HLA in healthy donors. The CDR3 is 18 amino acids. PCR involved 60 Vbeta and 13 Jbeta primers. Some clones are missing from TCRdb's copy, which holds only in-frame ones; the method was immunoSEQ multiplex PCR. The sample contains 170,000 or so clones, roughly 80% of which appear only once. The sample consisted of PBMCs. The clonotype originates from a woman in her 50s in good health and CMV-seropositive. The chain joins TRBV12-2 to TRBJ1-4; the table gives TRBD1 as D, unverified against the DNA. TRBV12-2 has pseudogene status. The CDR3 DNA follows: TGTGCAAGTCGACCCTTAGACCGACAGGGGGCCGGCGGTGAAAAACTGTTTTTT. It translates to CASRPLDRQGAGGEKLFF.